Given below is one T cell receptor (beta chain) in context. The sample originates from a study of response to subunit inactivated influenza vaccine. The CDR3 contains 18 residues. Trimming removed 2 bases at V and 1 base at J, with 20 bases between. Germline CDR1 reads MNHEY; CDR2 reads SVGAGI. TCRdb re-analysed the RT-PCR reads in MiXCR, keeping a single row per CDR3 protein. The sample lists 500,000 to 600,000 distinct CDR3 sequences; 13% were seen once. This receptor was taken from a man in his fifties or sixties who received an inactivated influenza vaccine. The sequences come from PBMCs from blood, collected roughly 48 days after vaccination. This chain uses TRBV6-5 with TRBJ1-1; D ambiguous. CDR3 nucleotide sequence: TGTGCCAGCAGTTACATCGGACTGGTGGGAGGGCAGAACACTGAAGCTTTCTTT. It translates to CASSYIGLVGGQNTEAFF.